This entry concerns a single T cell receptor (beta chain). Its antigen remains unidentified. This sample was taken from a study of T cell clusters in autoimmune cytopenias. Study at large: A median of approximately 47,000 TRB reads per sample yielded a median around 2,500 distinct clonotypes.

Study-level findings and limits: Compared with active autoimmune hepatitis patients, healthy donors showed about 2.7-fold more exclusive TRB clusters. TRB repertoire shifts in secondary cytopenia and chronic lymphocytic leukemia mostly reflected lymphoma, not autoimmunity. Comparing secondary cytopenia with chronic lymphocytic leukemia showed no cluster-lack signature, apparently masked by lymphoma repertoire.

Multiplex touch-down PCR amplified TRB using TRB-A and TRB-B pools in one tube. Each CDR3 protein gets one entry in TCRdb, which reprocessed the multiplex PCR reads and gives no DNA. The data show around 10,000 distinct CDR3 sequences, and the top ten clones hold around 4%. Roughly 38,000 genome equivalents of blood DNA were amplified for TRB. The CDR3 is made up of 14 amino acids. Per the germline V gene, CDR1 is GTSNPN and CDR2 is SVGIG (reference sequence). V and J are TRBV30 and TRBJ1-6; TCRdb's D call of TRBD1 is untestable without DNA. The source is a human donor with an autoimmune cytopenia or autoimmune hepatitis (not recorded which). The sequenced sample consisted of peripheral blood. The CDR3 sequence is CAWAPGRRNSPLHF.